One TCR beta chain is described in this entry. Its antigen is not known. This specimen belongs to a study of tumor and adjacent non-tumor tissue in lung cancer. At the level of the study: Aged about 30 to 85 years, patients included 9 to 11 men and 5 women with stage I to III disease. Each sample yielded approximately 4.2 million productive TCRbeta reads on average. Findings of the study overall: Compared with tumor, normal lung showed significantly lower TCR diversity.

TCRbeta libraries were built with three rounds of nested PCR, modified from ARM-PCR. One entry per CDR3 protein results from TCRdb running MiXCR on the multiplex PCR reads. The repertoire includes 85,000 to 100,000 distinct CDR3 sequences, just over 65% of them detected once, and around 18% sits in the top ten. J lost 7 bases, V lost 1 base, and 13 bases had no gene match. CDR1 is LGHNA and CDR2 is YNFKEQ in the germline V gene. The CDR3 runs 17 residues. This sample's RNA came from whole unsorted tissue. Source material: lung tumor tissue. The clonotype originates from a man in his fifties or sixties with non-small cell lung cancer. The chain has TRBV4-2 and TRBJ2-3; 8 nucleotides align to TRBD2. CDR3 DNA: TGTGCCAGCAGCCAAGCATTAGGGGGACTAGTGGGAAATACGCAGTATTTT. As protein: CASSQALGGLVGNTQYF.